What follows are 6 T cell receptor beta chains derived from one specimen sequenced in a study of blood T cell dynamics during melanoma immunotherapy. This sample's time point: week 3, after first cycle of checkpoint inhibitor. TCRdb's table, derived via immunoSEQ multiplex PCR, lists solely in-frame clones and lacks some. This table holds under 15,000 clones, around 90% found once. The sample in question was effector memory CD8+ T cells from blood, obtained from a patient treated with checkpoint blockade. The receptors were gathered from a human donor with melanoma.

This clone was recorded only once. CDR3 bases: TGTGCCAGCAGTTTAGGTGATGCCTCCTCCTACAATGAGCAGTTCTTC. Its protein product is CASSLGDASSYNEQFF. The genes are TRBV28 and TRBJ2-1; no firm D call. Looked up from germline, CDR1 is MDHEN and CDR2 is SYDVKM. This CDR3 contains 16 residues. Between the trimmed V and J ends, which lost 2 bases and 0 bases, there was a span of 11 bases.

A word on this clone: One end of the junction does not line up with germline, which may come from a read error. The chain joins TRBV7-2 to TRBJ2-1; 11 bases are shared with TRBD2. Germline-derived CDR1 and CDR2 are SGHTA and FQGNSA. CDR3 length equals 15 residues. CDR3 sequence: CASSIAGGPRNEQFF. CDR3 DNA: TGTGCCAGCAGCATAGCGGGAGGGCCGCGTAATGAGCAGTTCTTC. Supplemented by reference TRBV7-2 and TRBJ2-1, the full variable domain reads GAGVSQSPSNKVTEKGKDVELRCDPISGHTALYWYRQSLGQGLEFLIYFQGNSAPDKSGLPSDRFSAERTGGSVSTLTIQRTQQEDSAVYLCASSIAGGPRNEQFFGPGTRLTVL.

The chain uses TRBV5-1 and TRBJ1-4; TRBD1 aligns across 9 bases. The germline V gene has CDR1 SGHRS and CDR2 YFSETQ. The V and J ends lost 2 bases and 3 bases, in that order; junction bases with no gene match: 11. The CDR3 has 18 residues. CDR3 in amino acids: CASSLIGDRVNPNEKLFF. CDR3 coding DNA: TGCGCCAGCAGCTTAATAGGGGACAGGGTTAATCCTAATGAAAAACTGTTTTTT.

This clone was picked up one time. The chain recombines TRBV11-3 with TRBJ1-2; weak D call: TRBD1 (5 bases). Between the trimmed V and J ends, which lost 3 bases and 2 bases, there was a span of 13 bases. Germline V gives CDR1 SGHNT, CDR2 YENEEA. The CDR3 has 15 residues. The CDR3 DNA sequence: TGTGCCAGCAGCTTGGGACCTTTCACAAACTATGGCTACACCTTC. Protein product: CASSLGPFTNYGYTF.

The chain has TRBV7-9 and TRBJ1-2; D unclear. Trimming left V 4 bases short and J 3 bases short, with 6 bases between. The germline V gene encodes CDR1 SEHNR and CDR2 FQNEAQ (reference sequence). The CDR3 runs to 12 residues. In DNA form, the CDR3 reads TGTGCCAGCAGCTCCGGGGACTATGGCTACACCTTC. It yields the protein CASSSGDYGYTF.

The table lists this clone with a count of one. The V gene is TRBV11-2, the J gene TRBJ2-3, with D hard to call. V lost 5 bases to trimming and J lost 3 bases, with 9 bases between them. CDR3 length equals 13 residues. The germline V gene has CDR1 SGHAT and CDR2 FQNNGV. The CDR3 here is CASSGSRTDTQYF. The CDR3 coding sequence is TGTGCCAGCAGCGGGTCCAGGACAGATACGCAGTATTTT.